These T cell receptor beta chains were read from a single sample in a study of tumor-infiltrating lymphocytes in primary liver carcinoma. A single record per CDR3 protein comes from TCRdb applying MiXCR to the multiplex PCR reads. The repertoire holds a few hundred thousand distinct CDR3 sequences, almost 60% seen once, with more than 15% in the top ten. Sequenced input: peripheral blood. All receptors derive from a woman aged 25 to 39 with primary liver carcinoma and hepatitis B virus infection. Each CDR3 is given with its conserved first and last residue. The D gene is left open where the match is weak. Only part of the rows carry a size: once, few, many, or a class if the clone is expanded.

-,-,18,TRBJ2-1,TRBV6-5,CASIKGFPGPLGYNEQFF,TGTGCCAGCATCAAGGGGTTCCCGGGACCCCTCGGGTACAATGAGCAGTTCTTC
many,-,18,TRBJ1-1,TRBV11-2,CASSLDKWGEPHGTEAFF,TGTGCCAGCAGCTTAGATAAATGGGGGGAGCCACATGGCACTGAAGCTTTCTTT
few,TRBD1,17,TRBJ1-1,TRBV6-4,CASSDPLGQGVDTEAFF,TGTGCCAGCAGTGACCCCCTGGGACAGGGGGTGGACACTGAAGCTTTCTTT
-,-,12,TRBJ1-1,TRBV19,CASSRVNTEAFF,TGTGCCAGTAGTAGGGTGAACACTGAAGCTTTCTTT
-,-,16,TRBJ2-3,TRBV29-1,CGVAGRDLSGTDTQYF,TGCGGCGTTGCCGGTCGGGACCTTTCGGGCACAGATACGCAGTATTTT
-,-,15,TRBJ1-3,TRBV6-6,CASSYSRNSGNIIYF,TGTGCCAGCAGTTACTCGCGGAACTCTGGAAACATCATATATTTT
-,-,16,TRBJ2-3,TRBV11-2,CASSWNSMWDTDTHYF,TGTGCCAGTAGCTGGAATTCGATGTGGGACACAGATACGCATTATTTT
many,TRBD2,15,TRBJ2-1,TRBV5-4,CASSSRLAAHFEQFF,TGTGCCAGCAGCTCAAGACTAGCGGCCCATTTTGAGCAGTTCTTC
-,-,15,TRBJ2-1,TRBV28,CASSLIMANRYEQSF,TGTGCCAGCAGTTTAATAATGGCCAATCGATATGAGCAGTCCTTC
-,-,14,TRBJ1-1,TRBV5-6,CASSVGTGHTEAYF,TGTGCCAGCAGCGTCGGAACAGGGCACACTGAAGCTTACTTT
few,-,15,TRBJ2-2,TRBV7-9,CASSPGQRSTGELFF,TGTGCCAGCAGCCCCGGACAGAGGAGTACCGGGGAGCTGTTTTTT
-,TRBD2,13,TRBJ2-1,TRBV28,CASRTSGRNEQFF,TGTGCCAGCAGAACTAGCGGGAGGAATGAGCAGTTCTTC
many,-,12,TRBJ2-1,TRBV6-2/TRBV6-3,CASSSSSTEQFF,TGTGCCAGCAGTTCCAGTAGCACTGAGCAGTTCTTC
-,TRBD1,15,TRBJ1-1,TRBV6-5,CASSGPDRGFPEAFF,TGTGCCAGCAGTGGGCCGGACAGGGGGTTCCCTGAAGCTTTCTTT
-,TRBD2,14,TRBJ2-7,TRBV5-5,CASAYGEREYEQYF,TGTGCCAGCGCCTACGGGGAGCGGGAATACGAGCAGTACTTC
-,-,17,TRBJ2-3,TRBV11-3,CVSSLSLSRRDTDTHYF,TGTGTCAGCAGCTTATCTTTGTCCAGGCGGGACACAGATACGCATTATTTT
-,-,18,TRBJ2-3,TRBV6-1,CASSERGDSPDRRVTQYF,TGTGCCAGCAGTGAAAGGGGCGATAGCCCCGATCGTAGGGTTACGCAGTATTTT
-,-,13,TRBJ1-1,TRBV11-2,CTSSLGESTEALF,TGTACCAGCAGCTTAGGGGAGTCCACTGAAGCTTTGTTT
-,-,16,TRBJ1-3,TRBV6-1,CASSGVIGQSGNTIYF,TGTGCCAGCAGTGGAGTCATAGGGCAAAGTGGAAACACCATATATTTT
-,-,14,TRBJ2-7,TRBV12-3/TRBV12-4,CASSFRGGGVEQYF,TGTGCCAGCAGTTTCAGAGGGGGGGGGGTAGAGCAGTACTTC
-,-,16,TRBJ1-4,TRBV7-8,CASSLGAAGANEKLFF,TGTGCCAGCAGCTTAGGGGCGGCAGGGGCTAATGAGAAACTGTTTTTT
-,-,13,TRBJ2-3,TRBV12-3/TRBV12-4,CASSLPRGDTQYF,TGTGCCAGCAGTTTACCGAGGGGGGATACGCAGTATTTT
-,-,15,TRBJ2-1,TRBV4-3,CASSQEGAGFNEQFF,TGCGCCAGCAGCCAAGAAGGGGCAGGTTTCAATGAGCAGTTCTTC
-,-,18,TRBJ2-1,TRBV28,CANSSGLLSLGGWNEQFF,TGTGCCAACAGTTCGGGACTCCTGTCGCTGGGGGGATGGAATGAGCAGTTCTTC
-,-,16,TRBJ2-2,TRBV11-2,CASSPRQAVDTGELFF,TGTGCCAGCAGCCCTAGACAGGCCGTGGACACCGGGGAGCTGTTTTTT
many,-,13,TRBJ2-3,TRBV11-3,CASSLNRVDTQYF,TGTGCCAGCAGCCTCAACAGGGTAGATACGCAGTATTTT
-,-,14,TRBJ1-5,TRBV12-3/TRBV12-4,CVSSQGTRLGPQHF,TGTGTCAGTAGTCAGGGAACGCGCCTTGGGCCCCAACATTTT